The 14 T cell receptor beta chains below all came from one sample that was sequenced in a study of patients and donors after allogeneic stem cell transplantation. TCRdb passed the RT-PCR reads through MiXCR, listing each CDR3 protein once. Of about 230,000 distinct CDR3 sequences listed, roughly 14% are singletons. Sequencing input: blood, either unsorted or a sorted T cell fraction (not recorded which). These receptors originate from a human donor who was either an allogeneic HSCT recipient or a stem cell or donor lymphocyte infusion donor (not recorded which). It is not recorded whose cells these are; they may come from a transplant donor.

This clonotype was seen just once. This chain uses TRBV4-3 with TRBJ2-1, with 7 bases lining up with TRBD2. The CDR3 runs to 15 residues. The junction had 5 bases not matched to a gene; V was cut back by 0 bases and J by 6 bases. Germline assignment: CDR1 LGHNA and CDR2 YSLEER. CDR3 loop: CASSQDLLAANEQFF. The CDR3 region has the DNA TGCGCCAGCAGCCAAGATCTCCTAGCGGCCAATGAGCAGTTCTTC.

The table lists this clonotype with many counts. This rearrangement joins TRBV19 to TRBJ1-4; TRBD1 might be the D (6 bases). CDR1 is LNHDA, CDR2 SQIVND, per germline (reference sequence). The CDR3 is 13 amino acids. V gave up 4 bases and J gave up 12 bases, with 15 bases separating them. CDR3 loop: CASSSTGTRQLFF. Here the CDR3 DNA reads TGTGCCAGTAGTAGCACAGGGACGAGGCAACTGTTTTTT.

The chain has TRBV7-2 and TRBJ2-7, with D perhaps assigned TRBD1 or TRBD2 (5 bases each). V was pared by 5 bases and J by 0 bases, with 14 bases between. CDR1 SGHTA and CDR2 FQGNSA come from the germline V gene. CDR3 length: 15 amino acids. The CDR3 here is CASSARLGTSYEQYF. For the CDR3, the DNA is TGTGCCAGCAGCGCGCGCCTGGGGACCTCCTACGAGCAGTACTTC.

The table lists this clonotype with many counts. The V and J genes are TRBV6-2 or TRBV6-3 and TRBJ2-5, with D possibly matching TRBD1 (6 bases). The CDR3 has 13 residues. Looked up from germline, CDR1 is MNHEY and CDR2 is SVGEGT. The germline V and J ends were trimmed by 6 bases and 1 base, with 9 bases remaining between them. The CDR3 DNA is TGTGCCAGCAGCAACAGGGTCCAAGAGACCCAGTACTTC. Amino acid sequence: CASSNRVQETQYF.

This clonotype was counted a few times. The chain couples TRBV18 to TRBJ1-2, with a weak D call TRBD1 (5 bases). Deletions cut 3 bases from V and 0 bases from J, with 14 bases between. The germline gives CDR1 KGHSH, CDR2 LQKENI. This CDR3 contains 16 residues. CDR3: CASSPSTGHSNYGYTF. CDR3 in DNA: TGTGCCAGCTCACCGAGCACAGGACACTCTAACTATGGCTACACCTTC. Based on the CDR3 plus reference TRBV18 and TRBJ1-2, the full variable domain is NAGVMQNPRHLVRRRGQEARLRCSPMKGHSHVYWYRQLPEEGLKFMVYLQKENIIDESGMPKERFSAEFPKEGPSILRIQQVVRGDSAAYFCASSPSTGHSNYGYTFGSGTRLTVV.

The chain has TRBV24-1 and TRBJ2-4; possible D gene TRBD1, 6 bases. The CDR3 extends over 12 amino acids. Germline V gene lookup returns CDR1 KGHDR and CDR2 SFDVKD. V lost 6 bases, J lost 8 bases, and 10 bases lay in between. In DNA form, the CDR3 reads TGTGCCACCAGTCAAGGGGGAGACATTCAGTACTTC. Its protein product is CATSQGGDIQYF.

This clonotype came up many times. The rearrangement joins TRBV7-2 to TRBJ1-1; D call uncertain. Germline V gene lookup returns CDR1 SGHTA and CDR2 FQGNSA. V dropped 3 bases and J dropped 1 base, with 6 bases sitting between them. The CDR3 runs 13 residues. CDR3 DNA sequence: TGTGCCAGCAGCTTCCGAGGGAACACTGAAGCTTTCTTT. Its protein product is CASSFRGNTEAFF. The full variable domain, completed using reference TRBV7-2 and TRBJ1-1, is GAGVSQSPSNKVTEKGKDVELRCDPISGHTALYWYRQSLGQGLEFLIYFQGNSAPDKSGLPSDRFSAERTGGSVSTLTIQRTQQEDSAVYLCASSFRGNTEAFFGQGTRLTVV.

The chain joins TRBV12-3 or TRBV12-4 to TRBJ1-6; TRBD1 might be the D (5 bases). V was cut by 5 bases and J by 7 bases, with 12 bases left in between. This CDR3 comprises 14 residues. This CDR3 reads CASSVGTDNSPLHF. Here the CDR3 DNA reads TGTGCCAGCAGTGTCGGGACGGACAATTCACCCCTCCACTTT.

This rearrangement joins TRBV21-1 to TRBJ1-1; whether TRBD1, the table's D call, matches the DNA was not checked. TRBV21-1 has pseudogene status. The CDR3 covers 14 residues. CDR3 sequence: CASSPKMTDTEAFF. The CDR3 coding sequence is TGTGCCAGCAGCCCAAAGATGACAGACACTGAAGCTTTCTTT.

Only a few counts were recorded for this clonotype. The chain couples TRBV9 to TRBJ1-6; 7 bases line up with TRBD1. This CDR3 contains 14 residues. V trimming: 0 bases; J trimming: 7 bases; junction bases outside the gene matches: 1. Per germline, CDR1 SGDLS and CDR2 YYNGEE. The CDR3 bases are TGTGCCAGCAGCGTAGAGGACAGGAATTCACCCCTCCACTTT. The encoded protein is CASSVEDRNSPLHF.

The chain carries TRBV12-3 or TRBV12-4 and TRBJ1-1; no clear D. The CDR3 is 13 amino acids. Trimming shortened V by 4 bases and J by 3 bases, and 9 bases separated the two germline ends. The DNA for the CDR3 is TGTGCCAGCAGTTGGGCGGAGTACACTGAAGCTTTCTTT. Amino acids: CASSWAEYTEAFF.

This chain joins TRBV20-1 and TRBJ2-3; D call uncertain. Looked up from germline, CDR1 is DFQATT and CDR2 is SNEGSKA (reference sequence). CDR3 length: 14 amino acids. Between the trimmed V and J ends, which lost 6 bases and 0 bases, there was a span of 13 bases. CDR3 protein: CSASHGVSTDTQYF. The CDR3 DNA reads TGCAGTGCAAGCCATGGGGTTAGCACAGATACGCAGTATTTT.

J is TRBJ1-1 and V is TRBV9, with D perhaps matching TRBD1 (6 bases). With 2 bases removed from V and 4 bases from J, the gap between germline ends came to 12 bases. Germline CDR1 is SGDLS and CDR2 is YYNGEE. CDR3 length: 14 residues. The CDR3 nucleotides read TGTGCCAGCAGCGTGGGGGCGCTGAGCACTGAAGCTTTCTTT. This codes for CASSVGALSTEAFF. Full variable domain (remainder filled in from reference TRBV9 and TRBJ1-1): DSGVTQTPKHLITATGQRVTLRCSPRSGDLSVYWYQQSLDQGLQFLIQYYNGEERAKGNILERFSAQQFPDLHSELNLSSLELGDSALYFCASSVGALSTEAFFGQGTRLTVV.

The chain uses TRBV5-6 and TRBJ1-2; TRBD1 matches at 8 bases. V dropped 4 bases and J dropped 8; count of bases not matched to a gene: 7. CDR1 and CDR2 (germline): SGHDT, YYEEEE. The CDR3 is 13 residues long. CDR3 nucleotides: TGTGCCAGCAGCATTGACAGGGGCGTCGGCTACACCTTC. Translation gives CASSIDRGVGYTF.